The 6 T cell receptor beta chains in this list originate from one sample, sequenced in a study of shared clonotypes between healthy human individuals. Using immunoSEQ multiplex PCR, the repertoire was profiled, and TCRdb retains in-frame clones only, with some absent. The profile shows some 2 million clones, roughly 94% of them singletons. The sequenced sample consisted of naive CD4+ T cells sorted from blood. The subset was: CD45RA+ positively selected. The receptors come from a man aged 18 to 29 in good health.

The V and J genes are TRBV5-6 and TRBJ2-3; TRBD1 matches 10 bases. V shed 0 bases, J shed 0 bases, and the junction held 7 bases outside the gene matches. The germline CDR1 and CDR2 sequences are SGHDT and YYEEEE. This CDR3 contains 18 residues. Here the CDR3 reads CASSLGPGQGRSTDTQYF. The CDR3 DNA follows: TGTGCCAGCAGCTTGGGGCCGGGACAGGGGAGAAGCACAGATACGCAGTATTTT.

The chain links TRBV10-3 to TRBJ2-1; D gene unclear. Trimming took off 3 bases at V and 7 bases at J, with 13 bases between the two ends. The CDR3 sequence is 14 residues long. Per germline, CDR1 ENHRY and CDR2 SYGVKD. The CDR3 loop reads CAISDLGTVNEQFF. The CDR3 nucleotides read TGTGCCATCAGTGATCTTGGAACGGTGAATGAGCAGTTCTTC.

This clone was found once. The CDR3 region is CASSLGWRQETQYF. CDR3 DNA: TGCGCCAGCAGCTTGGGGTGGAGGCAAGAGACCCAGTACTTC. This rearrangement joins TRBV5-1 to TRBJ2-5, with D perhaps matching TRBD2 (5 bases). This CDR3 has 14 amino acids. CDR1 and CDR2 (germline): SGHRS, YFSETQ. V was cut by 0 bases and J by 2 bases, with 8 bases left in between.

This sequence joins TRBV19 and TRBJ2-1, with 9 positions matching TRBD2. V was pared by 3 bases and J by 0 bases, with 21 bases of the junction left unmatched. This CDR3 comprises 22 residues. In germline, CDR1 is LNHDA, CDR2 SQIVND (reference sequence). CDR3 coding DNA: TGTGCCAGTAGTATCGCCCTAAGGGGGCCCAGCGGGGGGTACCACTCCTACAATGAGCAGTTCTTC. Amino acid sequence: CASSIALRGPSGGYHSYNEQFF.

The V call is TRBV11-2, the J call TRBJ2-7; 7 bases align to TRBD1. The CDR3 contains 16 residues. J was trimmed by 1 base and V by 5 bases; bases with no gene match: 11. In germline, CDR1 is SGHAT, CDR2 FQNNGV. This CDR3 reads CASSARQGLRSYEQYF. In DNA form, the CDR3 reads TGTGCCAGCAGCGCACGACAGGGTTTACGGTCCTACGAGCAGTACTTC.

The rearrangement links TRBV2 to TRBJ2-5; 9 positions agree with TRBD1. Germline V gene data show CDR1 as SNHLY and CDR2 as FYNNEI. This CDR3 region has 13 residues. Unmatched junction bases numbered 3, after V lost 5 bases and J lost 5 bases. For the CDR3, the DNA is TGTGCCAGCAGTACAGGGGGCTCGGAGACCCAGTACTTC. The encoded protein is CASSTGGSETQYF.